This is a list of T cell receptor beta chains from one sample in a study of shared clonotypes between healthy human individuals. TCRdb's copy holds only in-frame clones and misses some; the assay was immunoSEQ multiplex PCR. The repertoire has about 730,000 clones, approximately 77% of them found once; the top ten carry more than 1.5%. The sample was memory CD4+ T cells sorted from blood. Receptors originate from a woman aged 25 to 39 in good health. Each CDR3 is given with its conserved first and last residue. Each record gives: J gene, clone size, V gene, D gene, CDR3 DNA, CDR3 protein. A D gene is named only where the DNA matches it firmly. Size is stated for part of the rows, as once, few or many counts, or as a class when the clone is expanded.

j_call: TRBJ2-5; clone_size: -; v_call: TRBV2; d_call: -; cdr3_nt: TGTGCCAGCAGTCCCCAAAGAGGGGTGCAAGAGACCCAGTACTTC; cdr3_aa: CASSPQRGVQETQYF
j_call: TRBJ1-3; clone_size: -; v_call: TRBV19; d_call: -; cdr3_nt: TGTGCCAGTAGTGGGATAGAAGACTTCTCTGGAAACACCATATATTTT; cdr3_aa: CASSGIEDFSGNTIYF
j_call: TRBJ2-1; clone_size: -; v_call: TRBV5-1; d_call: -; cdr3_nt: TGCGCCAGCAGCTTGGGGTCACCCGAAAGTTCCTACAATGAGCAGTTCTTC; cdr3_aa: CASSLGSPESSYNEQFF
j_call: TRBJ1-2; clone_size: many; v_call: TRBV6-1; d_call: TRBD1; cdr3_nt: TGTGCCAGCAGTGAATTTTGGGGACAGGCAAACTCAAATTCCTATGGCTACACCTTC; cdr3_aa: CASSEFWGQANSNSYGYTF
j_call: TRBJ2-5; clone_size: -; v_call: TRBV20-1; d_call: -; cdr3_nt: TGCAGTGCCGGGCGAGAGGCCCAGTACTTC; cdr3_aa: CSAGREAQYF
j_call: TRBJ1-3; clone_size: -; v_call: TRBV18; d_call: -; cdr3_nt: TGTGCCAGCTCACGTGGTCATGGAAACACCATATATTTT; cdr3_aa: CASSRGHGNTIYF
j_call: TRBJ1-4; clone_size: -; v_call: TRBV7-9; d_call: TRBD1; cdr3_nt: TGTGCCAGCAGCTCGTATAAGATACAGGGGCCGGATGAAAAACTGTTTTTT; cdr3_aa: CASSSYKIQGPDEKLFF
j_call: TRBJ2-5; clone_size: -; v_call: TRBV7-9; d_call: -; cdr3_nt: TGTGCCAGCAGCTTGGTCTCGCATCTCGAGACCCAGTACTTC; cdr3_aa: CASSLVSHLETQYF
j_call: TRBJ2-3; clone_size: -; v_call: TRBV10-3; d_call: -; cdr3_nt: TGTGCCATCAGTGATTCCGACGTTGTAGCGTGGGGCACAGATACGCAGTATTTT; cdr3_aa: CAISDSDVVAWGTDTQYF
j_call: TRBJ2-7; clone_size: -; v_call: TRBV14; d_call: -; cdr3_nt: TGTGCCAGCAGCCAAGAACGGCACCCTTCCTACGAGCAGTACTTC; cdr3_aa: CASSQERHPSYEQYF
j_call: TRBJ2-3; clone_size: -; v_call: TRBV9; d_call: TRBD2; cdr3_nt: TGTGCCAGCAGCTACCCCGCGCTTGACCCTAGCGGGAGTGGGGTAGATACGCAGTATTTT; cdr3_aa: CASSYPALDPSGSGVDTQYF